These 20 T cell receptor beta chains came from one sample sequenced in a study of shared clonotypes between healthy human individuals. Sequenced by immunoSEQ multiplex PCR; TCRdb stores in-frame clones only, minus some. The sample gives about 490,000 clones, around 80% of which show up once; 13% is in the top ten. Sequencing was carried out using PBMCs. These receptors were taken from a woman in her 40s in good health. Some clones in this sample may be carry-over from other donors' samples.

V and J are TRBV10-1 and TRBJ2-7; no clear D gene. Trimming shortened V by 2 bases and J by 2 bases, and 10 bases separated the two germline ends. The germline CDR1 and CDR2 sequences are WNHNN and SYGVQD (reference sequence). The CDR3 extends over 14 amino acids. The DNA of the CDR3 is TGCGCCAGCAGTGAGGGCCGAGAGACCTACGAGCAGTACTTC. As protein: CASSEGRETYEQYF.

This chain joins TRBV9 and TRBJ2-7, with a weak D call TRBD2 (6 bases). Germline V gene lookup returns CDR1 SGDLS and CDR2 YYNGEE. The CDR3 is 14 residues long. Between the trimmed V and J ends, which lost 0 bases and 3 bases, there was a span of 10 bases. CDR3 nucleotide sequence: TGTGCCAGCAGCGTAGTTGAGCGGGTCTACGAGCAGTACTTC. Its protein product is CASSVVERVYEQYF.

The chain carries TRBV28 and TRBJ2-1, with D perhaps matching TRBD1 (6 bases). The ends were cut back, 2 bases at V and 15 bases at J, with 17 bases in the middle. The CDR3 extends over 13 amino acids. Germline assignment: CDR1 MDHEN and CDR2 SYDVKM. The CDR3 protein is CASSLNRDRMAFF. CDR3 nucleotides: TGTGCCAGCAGTTTAAACCGAGACAGGATGGCGTTCTTC.

This clone turned up a few times. The genes are TRBV7-8 and TRBJ2-2; TRBD2 might be the D (5 bases). Germline V gene sequence: CDR1 SGHVS, CDR2 FQNEAQ. This CDR3 is 14 amino acids long. Deletions cut 5 bases from V and 5 bases from J, with 12 bases between. For the CDR3, the DNA is TGTGCCAGCAGCAAGGACTTTTCTACCGGGGAGCTGTTTTTT. It translates to CASSKDFSTGELFF.

The chain joins TRBV27 to TRBJ2-7; D not certain. Germline V gene data show CDR1 as MNHEY and CDR2 as SMNVEV (reference sequence). V lost 1 base and J 1 base, leaving 8 bases between the germline ends. The CDR3 loop spans 14 amino acids. The CDR3 reads CASSLLGNSYEQYF. The DNA of the CDR3 is TGTGCCAGCAGTTTATTAGGCAATTCCTACGAGCAGTACTTC.

This sequence joins TRBV4-1 and TRBJ2-2; 11 bases map to TRBD2. Trimming at V came to 1 base and at J to 3 bases, leaving 7 bases not matched to a gene. CDR1 is MGHRA, CDR2 YSYEKL, per germline. This CDR3 is 18 amino acids long. Here the CDR3 DNA reads TGCGCCAGCAGCCAAGTTGTCCGACTAGCGGGGCACACCGGGGAGCTGTTTTTT. Translating it yields CASSQVVRLAGHTGELFF.

The chain uses TRBV7-2 and TRBJ2-3, with 7 bases identical to TRBD2. CDR3 length: 15 residues. Germline values: CDR1 SGHTA, CDR2 FQGNSA. V was clipped by 1 base and J by 3 bases; unmatched bases: 4. CDR3 DNA: TGTGCCAGCAGCTTAGTGGGGGGAGGGACAGATACGCAGTATTTT. Translating it yields CASSLVGGGTDTQYF.

Ten or more counts support this clone. The chain links TRBV30 to TRBJ1-5; D remains ambiguous. The germline CDR1 and CDR2 sequences are GTSNPN and SVGIG (reference sequence). V lost 3 bases to trimming and J lost 4 bases, with 13 bases between them. CDR3 size: 14 residues. The CDR3 coding sequence is TGTGCCTGGAGGGGAAGGATGTATAATCAGCCCCAGCATTTT. This sequence encodes CAWRGRMYNQPQHF.

CDR3 amino acids: CASSRDQGREQYF. CDR3 nucleotide sequence: TGCGCCAGCAGCCGCGACCAAGGACGCGAGCAGTACTTC. The V gene is TRBV5-1, the J gene TRBJ2-7; D ambiguous. The ends were cut back, 4 bases at V and 6 bases at J, with 14 bases in the middle. The V gene's germline CDR1 is SGHRS and CDR2 YFSETQ. This CDR3 is built from 13 residues.

CDR3 protein: CASSLSRAIWNEQFF. The CDR3 DNA follows: TGTGCCAGCAGCTTAAGTCGAGCCATATGGAATGAGCAGTTCTTC. This chain uses TRBV7-9 with TRBJ2-1; D is unresolved. This CDR3 spans 15 amino acids. V was shortened by 2 bases and J by 7 bases, with 15 bases between the two germline ends. Per germline, CDR1 SEHNR and CDR2 FQNEAQ (reference sequence).

V is TRBV28 and J is TRBJ2-5, with D possibly being TRBD2 (6 bases). Germline values: CDR1 MDHEN, CDR2 SYDVKM. Deletions cut 8 bases from V and 4 bases from J, with 11 bases between. The CDR3 is 12 amino acids. CDR3 region: CASHGGLETQYF. The CDR3 DNA reads as TGTGCCAGCCACGGGGGTTTAGAGACCCAGTACTTC.

Remarks on this clone: This is likely an artifact of a read error, given a far larger clone one base away. The identical CDR3 is also encoded by other nucleotide sequences in the sample. J is TRBJ1-1 and V is TRBV28, with no clear D. Germline V gene lookup returns CDR1 MDHEN and CDR2 SYDVKM. CDR3 size: 17 residues. The CDR3 reads CASSLLAKRTSNTEAFF. The CDR3 nucleotides are TGTGCCAGCAGTTTACTTGCTAAACGGACCTCGAACACTGAAGCCTTCTTT.

V gene TRBV6-6 combines with J gene TRBJ2-7; D is undetermined. The CDR3 covers 13 residues. Trimming took off 6 bases at V and 2 bases at J, with 11 bases between the two ends. Germline CDR1 and CDR2: MNHNY and SVGAGI (reference sequence). CDR3 in DNA: TGTGCCAGCAGACCTCAGGTAACCTACGAGCAGTACTTC. It yields the protein CASRPQVTYEQYF.

The rearrangement joins TRBV7-2 to TRBJ1-5, with D possibly matching TRBD1 (5 bases). Germline lookup yields CDR1 SGHTA and CDR2 FQGNSA. This CDR3 region has 15 residues. With 3 bases removed from V and 6 bases from J, the gap between germline ends came to 15 bases. The CDR3 region has the DNA TGTGCCAGCAGCTTGACTTCAGGGATCCCTCAGCCCCAGCATTTT. Amino acids: CASSLTSGIPQPQHF.

The genes are TRBV5-4 and TRBJ2-7, with 7 bases identical to TRBD1. The CDR3 loop spans 14 amino acids. Trimming cost V 4 bases and J 3 bases; bases outside gene matches: 7. Germline V CDR1 and CDR2: SGHNT, YYREEE (reference sequence). CDR3 sequence: CASSTLGQNYEQYF. The CDR3 DNA follows: TGTGCCAGCAGCACCTTGGGACAGAACTACGAGCAGTACTTC.

This clone is judged medium-sized (0.01 to 0.1%). V usage is TRBV11-2 and J usage is TRBJ2-1; D is unresolved. Germline CDR1 SGHAT, CDR2 FQNNGV. The CDR3 has 15 residues. V lost 1 base to trimming and J lost 2 bases, with 9 bases between them. CDR3 nucleotides: TGTGCCAGCAGCTTAGTTCCAGAGGCCTACAATGAGCAGTTCTTC. It encodes CASSLVPEAYNEQFF.

This clone has just a few counts. The chain combines TRBV2 with TRBJ1-1; a weak D match, TRBD1 (5 bases). Germline loops: CDR1 SNHLY, CDR2 FYNNEI. V was clipped by 7 bases and J by 1 base, with 10 bases between them. The CDR3 is 13 amino acids. CDR3 in amino acids: CASTMDTNTEAFF. CDR3 DNA sequence: TGTGCCAGCACCATGGACACGAACACTGAAGCTTTCTTT.

For this clone: The same CDR3 can be traced to other DNA sequences in this sample. The chain carries TRBV30 and TRBJ1-2, with D hard to call. CDR3 length: 12 residues. Germline V CDR1 and CDR2: GTSNPN, SVGIG (reference sequence). Deletions cut 2 bases from V and 5 bases from J, with 9 bases between. Written as DNA, the CDR3 is TGTGCCTGGAGTCTGGCAGCGTATGGCTACACCTTC. Translating gives CAWSLAAYGYTF.

The chain has TRBV5-1 and TRBJ2-2; TRBD1 is a possible D gene (6 bases). The CDR3 runs to 18 residues. The V gene's germline CDR1 is SGHRS and CDR2 YFSETQ. The ends were cut back, 3 bases at V and 0 bases at J, with 18 bases in the middle. The chain's CDR3 is CASSSRPQGGSNTGELFF. The CDR3 DNA reads as TGCGCCAGCAGCTCAAGACCACAGGGCGGGTCGAACACCGGGGAGCTGTTTTTT. Variable domain in full (rest from reference TRBV5-1 and TRBJ2-2): KAGVTQTPRYLIKTRGQQVTLSCSPISGHRSVSWYQQTPGQGLQFLFEYFSETQRNKGNFPGRFSGRQFSNSRSEMNVSTLELGDSALYLCASSSRPQGGSNTGELFFGEGSRLTVL.

In this sample, this clone turned up once. This sequence joins TRBV5-1 and TRBJ2-3; 9 nucleotides agree with TRBD1. CDR1 is SGHRS and CDR2 is YFSETQ in the germline V gene. This CDR3 has 15 residues. Unmatched junction bases numbered 7, after V lost 2 bases and J lost 6 bases. CDR3 sequence: CASSFSGQGLDTQYF. The CDR3 coding sequence is TGCGCCAGCAGCTTTTCGGGACAGGGCCTCGATACGCAGTATTTT.